This T cell receptor beta chain derives from a study of early T cells in non-severe SARS-CoV-2 infection. Background on the study: It was bulk RNA from unsorted whole blood that was sequenced, and the chains were unpaired.

Study-wide results and limits: VDJdb-based matching was biased toward anti-spike CD8 responses and missed private and CD4 specificities.

Researchers tagged individual cDNA molecules with unique molecular identifiers. TCRdb re-derived calls from the 5' RACE reads in MiXCR, one entry per CDR3 protein. The repertoire includes roughly 26,000 distinct CDR3 sequences, about 3.8% of them detected once, and 5% to 7.5% sits in the top ten. This clonotype came up many times. Its antigen remains unidentified. The receptor was isolated from an adult who was a healthcare worker with PCR-confirmed SARS-CoV-2 infection or an uninfected control (not recorded which). Source material: whole blood.

The CDR3 loop is CASSVRTAYNEQFF. The CDR3 DNA sequence: TGTGCCAGCAGCGTGAGGACAGCCTACAATGAGCAGTTCTTC. V usage is TRBV9 and J usage is TRBJ2-1, with D tentatively TRBD1 (6 bases). Germline loops: CDR1 SGDLS, CDR2 YYNGEE. V lost 2 bases and J 2 bases, leaving 8 bases between the germline ends. The length of the CDR3 is 14 residues. Using reference TRBV9 and TRBJ2-1 for the parts outside the CDR3, the full variable domain is DSGVTQTPKHLITATGQRVTLRCSPRSGDLSVYWYQQSLDQGLQFLIQYYNGEERAKGNILERFSAQQFPDLHSELNLSSLELGDSALYFCASSVRTAYNEQFFGPGTRLTVL.